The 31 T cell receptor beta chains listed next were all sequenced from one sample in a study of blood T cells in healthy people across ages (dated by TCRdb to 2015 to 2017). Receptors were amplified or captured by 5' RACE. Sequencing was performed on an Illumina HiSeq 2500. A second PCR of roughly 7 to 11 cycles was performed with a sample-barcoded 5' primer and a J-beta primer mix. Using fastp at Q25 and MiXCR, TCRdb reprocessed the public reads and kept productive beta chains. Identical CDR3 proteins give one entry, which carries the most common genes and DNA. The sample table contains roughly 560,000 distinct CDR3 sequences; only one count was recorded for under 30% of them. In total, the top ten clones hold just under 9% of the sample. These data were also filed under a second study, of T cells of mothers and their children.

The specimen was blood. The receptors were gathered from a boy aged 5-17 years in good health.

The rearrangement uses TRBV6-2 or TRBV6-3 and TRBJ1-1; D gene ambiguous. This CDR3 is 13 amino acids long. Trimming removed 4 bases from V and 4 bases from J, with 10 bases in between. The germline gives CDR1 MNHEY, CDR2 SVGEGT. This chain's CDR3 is CASSSYDTTEAFF. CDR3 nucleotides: TGTGCCAGCAGTTCGTATGACACCACTGAAGCTTTCTTT.

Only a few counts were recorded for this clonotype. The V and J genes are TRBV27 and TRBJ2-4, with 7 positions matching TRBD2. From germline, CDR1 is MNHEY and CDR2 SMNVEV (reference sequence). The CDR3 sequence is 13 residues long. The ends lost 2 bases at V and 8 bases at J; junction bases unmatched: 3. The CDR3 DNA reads TGTGCCAGCAGTTTAGGGGAGGGATACATTCAGTACTTC. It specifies CASSLGEGYIQYF.

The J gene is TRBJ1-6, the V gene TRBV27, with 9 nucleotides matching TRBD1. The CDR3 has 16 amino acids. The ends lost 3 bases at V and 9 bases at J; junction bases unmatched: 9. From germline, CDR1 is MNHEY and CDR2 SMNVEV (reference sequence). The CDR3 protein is CASSFSPGTGRSPLHF. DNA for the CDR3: TGTGCCAGCAGTTTTTCCCCGGGGACAGGGCGTTCACCCCTCCACTTT.

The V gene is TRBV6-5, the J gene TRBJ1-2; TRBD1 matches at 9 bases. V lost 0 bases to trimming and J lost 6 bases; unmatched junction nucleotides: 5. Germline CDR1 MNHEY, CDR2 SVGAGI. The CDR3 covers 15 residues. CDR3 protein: CASSYSKDRGNGYTF. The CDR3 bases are TGTGCCAGCAGTTACTCCAAAGACAGGGGGAATGGCTACACCTTC.

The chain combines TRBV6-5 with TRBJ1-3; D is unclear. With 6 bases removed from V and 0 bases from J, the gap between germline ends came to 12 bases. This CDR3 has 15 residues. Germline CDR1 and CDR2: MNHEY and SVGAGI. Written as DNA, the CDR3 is TGTGCCAGCAGCTCCGGGCGTATCTCTGGAAACACCATATATTTT. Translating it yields CASSSGRISGNTIYF.

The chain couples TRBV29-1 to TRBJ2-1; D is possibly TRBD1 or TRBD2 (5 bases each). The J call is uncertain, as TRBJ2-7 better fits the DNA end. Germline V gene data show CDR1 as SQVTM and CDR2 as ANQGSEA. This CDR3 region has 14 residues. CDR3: CSVERGTGNYEQYF. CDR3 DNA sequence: TGCAGCGTTGAGAGGGGCACGGGGAACTACGAGCAGTACTTC.

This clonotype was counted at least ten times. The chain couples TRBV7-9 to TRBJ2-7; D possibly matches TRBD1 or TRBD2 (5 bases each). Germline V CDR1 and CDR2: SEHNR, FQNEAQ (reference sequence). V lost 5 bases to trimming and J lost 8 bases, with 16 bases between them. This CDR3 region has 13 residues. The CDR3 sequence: CASSPAGSDQQYF. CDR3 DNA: TGTGCCAGCAGCCCAGCAGGGAGTGACCAGCAGTACTTC.

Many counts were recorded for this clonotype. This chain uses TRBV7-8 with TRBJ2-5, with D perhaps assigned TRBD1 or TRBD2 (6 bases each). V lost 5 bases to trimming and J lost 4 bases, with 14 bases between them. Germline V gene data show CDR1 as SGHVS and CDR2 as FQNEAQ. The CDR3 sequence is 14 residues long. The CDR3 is CASSRGRGAETQYF. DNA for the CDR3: TGTGCCAGCAGCCGCGGAAGGGGGGCAGAGACCCAGTACTTC.

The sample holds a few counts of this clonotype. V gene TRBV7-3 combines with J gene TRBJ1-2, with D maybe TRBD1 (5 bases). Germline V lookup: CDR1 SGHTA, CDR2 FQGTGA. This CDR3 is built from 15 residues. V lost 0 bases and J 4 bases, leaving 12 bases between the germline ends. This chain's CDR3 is CASSLTGFDSYGYTF. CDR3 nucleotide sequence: TGTGCCAGCAGCTTAACAGGGTTCGACAGCTATGGCTACACCTTC.

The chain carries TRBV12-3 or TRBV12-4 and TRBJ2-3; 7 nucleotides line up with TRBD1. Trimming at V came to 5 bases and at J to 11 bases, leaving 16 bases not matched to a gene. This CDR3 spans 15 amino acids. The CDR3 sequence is CASSASRGTADVQYF. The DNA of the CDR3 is TGTGCCAGCAGTGCTAGCAGGGGGACGGCAGATGTGCAGTATTTT.

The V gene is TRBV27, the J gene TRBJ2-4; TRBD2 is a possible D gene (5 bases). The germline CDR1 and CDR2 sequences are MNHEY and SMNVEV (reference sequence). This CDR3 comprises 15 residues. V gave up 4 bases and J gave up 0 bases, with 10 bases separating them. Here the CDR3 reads CASSSLDRAKNIQYF. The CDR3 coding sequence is TGTGCCAGCAGTTCACTAGATCGAGCCAAAAACATTCAGTACTTC.

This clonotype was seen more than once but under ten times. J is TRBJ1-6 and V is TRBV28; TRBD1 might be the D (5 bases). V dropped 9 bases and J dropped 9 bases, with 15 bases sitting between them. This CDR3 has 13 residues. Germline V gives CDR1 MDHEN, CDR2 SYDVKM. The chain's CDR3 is CASVGREGSPLHF. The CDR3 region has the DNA TGTGCCAGTGTGGGCAGGGAGGGTTCACCCCTCCACTTT.

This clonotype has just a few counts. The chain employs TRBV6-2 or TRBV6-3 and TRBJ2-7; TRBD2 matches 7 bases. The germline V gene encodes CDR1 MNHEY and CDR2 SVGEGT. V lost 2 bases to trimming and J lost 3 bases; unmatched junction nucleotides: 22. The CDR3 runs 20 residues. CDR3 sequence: CASSYVKSSPLAGIRYEQYF. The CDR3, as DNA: TGTGCCAGCAGTTACGTCAAATCTTCACCCTTAGCGGGCATCCGCTACGAGCAGTACTTC.

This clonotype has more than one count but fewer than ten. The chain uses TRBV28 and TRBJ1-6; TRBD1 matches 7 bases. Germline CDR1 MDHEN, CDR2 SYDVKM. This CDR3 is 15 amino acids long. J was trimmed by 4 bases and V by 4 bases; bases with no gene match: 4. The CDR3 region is CASSYEGQYNSPLHF. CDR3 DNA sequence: TGTGCCAGCAGTTACGAGGGACAGTATAATTCACCCCTCCACTTT.

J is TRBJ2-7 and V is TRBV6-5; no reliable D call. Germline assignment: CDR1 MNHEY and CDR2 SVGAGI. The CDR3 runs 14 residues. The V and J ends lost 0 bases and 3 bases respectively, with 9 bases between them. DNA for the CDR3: TGTGCCAGCAGTTACTCGTCTGGGTTCTACGAGCAGTACTTC. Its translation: CASSYSSGFYEQYF.

The CDR3 protein is CASSLISSGNGYTF. DNA for the CDR3: TGTGCCAGCAGCTTAATTTCAAGTGGAAATGGCTACACCTTC. The chain joins TRBV7-9 to TRBJ1-2; D unclear. The CDR3 consists of 14 residues. Germline loops: CDR1 SEHNR, CDR2 FQNEAQ (reference sequence). Trimming left V 2 bases short and J 6 bases short, with 13 bases between.

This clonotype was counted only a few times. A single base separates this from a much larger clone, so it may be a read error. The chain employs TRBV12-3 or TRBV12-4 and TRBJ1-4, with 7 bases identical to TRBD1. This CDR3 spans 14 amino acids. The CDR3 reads CASSSGQSNEELFF. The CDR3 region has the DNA TGTGCCAGCAGTTCGGGACAGTCTAATGAAGAACTGTTTTTT.

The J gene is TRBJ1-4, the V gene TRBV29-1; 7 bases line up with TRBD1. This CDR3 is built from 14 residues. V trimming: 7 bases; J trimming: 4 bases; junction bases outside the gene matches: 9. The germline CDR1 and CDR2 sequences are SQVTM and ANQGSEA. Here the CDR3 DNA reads TGCAGCGCATACAGACAGGGCCATAATGAAAAACTGTTTTTT. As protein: CSAYRQGHNEKLFF.

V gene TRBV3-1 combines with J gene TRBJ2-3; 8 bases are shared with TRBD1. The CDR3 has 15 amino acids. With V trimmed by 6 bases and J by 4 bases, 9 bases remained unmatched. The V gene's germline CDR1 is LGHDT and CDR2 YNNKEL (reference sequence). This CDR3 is CASRPGQGGPDTQYF. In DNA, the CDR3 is TGTGCCAGCAGACCCGGACAGGGCGGTCCAGATACGCAGTATTTT.

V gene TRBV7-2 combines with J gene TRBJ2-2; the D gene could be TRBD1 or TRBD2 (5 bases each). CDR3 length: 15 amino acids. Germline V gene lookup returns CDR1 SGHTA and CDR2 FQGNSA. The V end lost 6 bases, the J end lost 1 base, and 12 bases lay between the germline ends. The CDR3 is CASRRLGENTGELFF. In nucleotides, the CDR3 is TGTGCCAGCAGACGACTGGGGGAGAACACCGGGGAGCTGTTTTTT. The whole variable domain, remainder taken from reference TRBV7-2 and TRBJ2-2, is GAGVSQSPSNKVTEKGKDVELRCDPISGHTALYWYRQSLGQGLEFLIYFQGNSAPDKSGLPSDRFSAERTGGSVSTLTIQRTQQEDSAVYLCASRRLGENTGELFFGEGSRLTVL.

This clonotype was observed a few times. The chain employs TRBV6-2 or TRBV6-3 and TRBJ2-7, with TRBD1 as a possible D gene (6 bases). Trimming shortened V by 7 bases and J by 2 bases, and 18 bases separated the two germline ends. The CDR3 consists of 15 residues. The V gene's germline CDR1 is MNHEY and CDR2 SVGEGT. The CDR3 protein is CASTNGRTVPYEQYF. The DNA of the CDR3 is TGTGCCAGCACCAACGGAAGGACAGTACCCTACGAGCAGTACTTC.

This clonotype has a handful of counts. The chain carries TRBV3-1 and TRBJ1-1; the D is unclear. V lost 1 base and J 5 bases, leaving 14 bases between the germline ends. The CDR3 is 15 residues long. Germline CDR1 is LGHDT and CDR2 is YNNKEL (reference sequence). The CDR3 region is CASSQALEGRTEAFF. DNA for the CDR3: TGTGCCAGCAGCCAAGCATTGGAAGGGCGTACTGAAGCTTTCTTT.

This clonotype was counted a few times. The CDR3 DNA sequence: TGTGCCACCAGTGACGGCCGAGGGAACACTGAAGCTTTCTTT. As protein: CATSDGRGNTEAFF. V gene TRBV24-1 combines with J gene TRBJ1-1, with D unresolved. Germline V gene lookup returns CDR1 KGHDR and CDR2 SFDVKD. The CDR3 length is 14 residues. Trimming cost V 4 bases and J 1 base, with 9 bases left between them.

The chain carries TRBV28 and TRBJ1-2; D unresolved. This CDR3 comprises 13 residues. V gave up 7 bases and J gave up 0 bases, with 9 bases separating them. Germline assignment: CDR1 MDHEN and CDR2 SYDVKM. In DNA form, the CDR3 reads TGTGCCAGCACCTCCCTTGCTAACTATGGCTACACCTTC. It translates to CASTSLANYGYTF.

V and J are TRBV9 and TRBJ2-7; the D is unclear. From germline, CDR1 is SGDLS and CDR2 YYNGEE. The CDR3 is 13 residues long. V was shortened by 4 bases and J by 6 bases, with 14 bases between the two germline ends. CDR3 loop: CASSPRAISEQYF. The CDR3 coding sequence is TGTGCCAGCAGCCCCCGGGCTATCAGCGAGCAGTACTTC.

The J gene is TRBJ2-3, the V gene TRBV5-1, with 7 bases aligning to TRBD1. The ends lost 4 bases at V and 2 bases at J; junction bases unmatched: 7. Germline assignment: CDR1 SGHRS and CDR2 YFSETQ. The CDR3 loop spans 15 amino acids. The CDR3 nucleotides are TGCGCCAGCAGCCCTGGACAGGCCCCCACAGATACGCAGTATTTT. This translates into CASSPGQAPTDTQYF.

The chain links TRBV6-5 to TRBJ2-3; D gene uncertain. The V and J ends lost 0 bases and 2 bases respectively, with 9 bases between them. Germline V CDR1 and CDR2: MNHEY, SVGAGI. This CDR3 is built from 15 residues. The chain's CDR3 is CASSYSSAYTDTQYF. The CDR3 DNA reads TGTGCCAGCAGTTACTCGAGCGCCTACACAGATACGCAGTATTTT.

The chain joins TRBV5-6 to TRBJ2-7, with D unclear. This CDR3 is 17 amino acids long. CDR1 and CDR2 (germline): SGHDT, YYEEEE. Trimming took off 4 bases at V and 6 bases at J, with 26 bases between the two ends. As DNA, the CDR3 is TGTGCCAGCAGCCACGACAAAGCCATTGTGGGTTGGGGCGAGCAGTACTTC. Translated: CASSHDKAIVGWGEQYF.

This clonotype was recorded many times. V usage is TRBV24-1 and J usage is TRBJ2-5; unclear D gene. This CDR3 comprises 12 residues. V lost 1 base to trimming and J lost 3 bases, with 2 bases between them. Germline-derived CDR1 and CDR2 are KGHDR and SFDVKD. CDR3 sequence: CATSDFEETQYF. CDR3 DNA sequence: TGTGCCACCAGTGATTTCGAAGAGACCCAGTACTTC.

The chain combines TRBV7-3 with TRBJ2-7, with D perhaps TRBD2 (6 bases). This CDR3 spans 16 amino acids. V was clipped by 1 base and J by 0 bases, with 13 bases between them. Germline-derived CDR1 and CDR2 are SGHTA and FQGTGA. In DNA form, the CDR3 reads TGTGCCAGCAGCTTAATTCCGGGACTGCCCTCCTACGAGCAGTACTTC. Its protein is CASSLIPGLPSYEQYF.

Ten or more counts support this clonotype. CDR3 DNA: TGTGCCAGCAGCTTATCAGGGGGCGGGGGAGAGACCCAGTACTTC. Amino acid sequence: CASSLSGGGGETQYF. J is TRBJ2-5 and V is TRBV7-8; tentatively, D is TRBD1 (8 bases). The germline V and J ends were trimmed by 2 bases and 4 bases, with 14 bases remaining between them. Germline CDR1 SGHVS, CDR2 FQNEAQ. The CDR3 is made up of 15 amino acids.